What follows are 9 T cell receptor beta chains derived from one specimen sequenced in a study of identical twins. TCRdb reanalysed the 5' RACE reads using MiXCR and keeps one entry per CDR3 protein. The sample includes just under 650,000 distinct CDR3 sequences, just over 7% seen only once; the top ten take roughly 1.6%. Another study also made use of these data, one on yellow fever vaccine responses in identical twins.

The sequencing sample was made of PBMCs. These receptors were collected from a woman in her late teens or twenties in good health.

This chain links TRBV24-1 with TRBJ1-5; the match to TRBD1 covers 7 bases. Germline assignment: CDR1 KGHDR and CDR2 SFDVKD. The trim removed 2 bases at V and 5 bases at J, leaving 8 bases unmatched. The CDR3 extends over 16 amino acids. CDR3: CATSDSRQGSYQPQHF. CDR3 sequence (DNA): TGTGCCACCAGTGATTCCCGACAGGGCTCCTATCAGCCCCAGCATTTT.

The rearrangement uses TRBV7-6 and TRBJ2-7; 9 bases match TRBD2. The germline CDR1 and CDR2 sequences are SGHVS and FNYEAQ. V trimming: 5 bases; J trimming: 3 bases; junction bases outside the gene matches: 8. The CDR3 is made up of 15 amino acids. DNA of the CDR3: TGTGCCAGCAGCCAGCCCCCTAGCGGGAACTACGAGCAGTACTTC. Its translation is CASSQPPSGNYEQYF.

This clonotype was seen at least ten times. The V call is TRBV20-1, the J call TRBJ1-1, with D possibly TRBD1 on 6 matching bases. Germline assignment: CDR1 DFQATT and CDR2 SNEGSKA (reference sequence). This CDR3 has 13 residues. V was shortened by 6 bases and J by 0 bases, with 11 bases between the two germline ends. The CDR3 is CSARTVMNTEAFF. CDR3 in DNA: TGCAGTGCCAGGACAGTGATGAACACTGAAGCTTTCTTT.

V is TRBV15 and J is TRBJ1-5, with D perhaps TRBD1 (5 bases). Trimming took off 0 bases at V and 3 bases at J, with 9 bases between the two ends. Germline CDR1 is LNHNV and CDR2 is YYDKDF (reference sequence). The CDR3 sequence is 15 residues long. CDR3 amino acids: CATSRDRQNNQPQHF. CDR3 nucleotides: TGTGCCACCAGCAGAGATCGACAGAACAATCAGCCCCAGCATTTT.

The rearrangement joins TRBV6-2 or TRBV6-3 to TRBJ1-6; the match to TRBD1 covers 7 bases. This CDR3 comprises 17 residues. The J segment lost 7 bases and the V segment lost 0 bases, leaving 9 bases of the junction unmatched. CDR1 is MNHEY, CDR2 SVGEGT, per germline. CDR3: CASSYSMPTGQNSPLHF. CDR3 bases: TGTGCCAGCAGTTACTCGATGCCCACGGGACAGAATTCACCCCTCCACTTT.

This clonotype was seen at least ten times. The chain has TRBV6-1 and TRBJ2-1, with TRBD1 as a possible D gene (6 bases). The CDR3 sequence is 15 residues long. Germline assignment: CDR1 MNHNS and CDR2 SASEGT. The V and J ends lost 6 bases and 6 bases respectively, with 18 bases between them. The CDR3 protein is CASRSGTPSRNEQFF. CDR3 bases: TGTGCCAGCAGGTCCGGGACACCGTCACGCAATGAGCAGTTCTTC.

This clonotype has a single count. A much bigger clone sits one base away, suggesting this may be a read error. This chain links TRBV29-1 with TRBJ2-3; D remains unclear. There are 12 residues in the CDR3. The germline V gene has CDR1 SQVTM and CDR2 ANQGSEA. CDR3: CSVELAEDTLYF. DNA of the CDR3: TGCAGCGTTGAGTTGGCAGAAGATACGCTGTATTTT.

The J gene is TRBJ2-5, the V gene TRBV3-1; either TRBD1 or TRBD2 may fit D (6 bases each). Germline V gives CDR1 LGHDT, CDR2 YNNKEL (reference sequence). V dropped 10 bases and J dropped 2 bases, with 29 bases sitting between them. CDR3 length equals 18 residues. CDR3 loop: CATCRTDQGTALQETQYF. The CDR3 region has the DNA TGTGCCACCTGCCGAACTGATCAGGGGACTGCTCTTCAAGAGACCCAGTACTTC.

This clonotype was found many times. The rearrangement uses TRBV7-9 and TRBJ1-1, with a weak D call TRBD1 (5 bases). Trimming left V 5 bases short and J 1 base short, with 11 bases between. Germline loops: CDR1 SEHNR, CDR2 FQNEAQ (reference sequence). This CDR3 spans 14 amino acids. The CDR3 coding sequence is TGTGCCAGCAGCCTAACGACAGCGAACACTGAAGCTTTCTTT. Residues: CASSLTTANTEAFF. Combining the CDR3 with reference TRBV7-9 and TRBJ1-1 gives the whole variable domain DTGVSQNPRHKITKRGQNVTFRCDPISEHNRLYWYRQTLGQGPEFLTYFQNEAQLEKSRLLSDRFSAERPKGSFSTLEIQRTEQGDSAMYLCASSLTTANTEAFFGQGTRLTVV.